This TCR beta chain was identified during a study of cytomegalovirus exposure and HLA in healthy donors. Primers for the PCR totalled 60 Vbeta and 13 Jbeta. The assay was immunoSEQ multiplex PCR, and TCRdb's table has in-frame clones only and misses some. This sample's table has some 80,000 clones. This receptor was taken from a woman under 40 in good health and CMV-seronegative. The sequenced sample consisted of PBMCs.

This chain's CDR3 is CASSRGWGQDLSEQYF. As DNA, the CDR3 is TGTGCCAGCAGTCGGGGATGGGGTCAGGACTTGTCGGAGCAGTACTTC. This sequence joins TRBV2 and TRBJ2-7; TRBD2 is a possible D gene (5 bases). The CDR3 is 16 residues long. Germline V gene lookup returns CDR1 SNHLY and CDR2 FYNNEI. Trimming shortened V by 5 bases and J by 7 bases, and 24 bases separated the two germline ends.